A single sample is the source of the 14 T cell receptor beta chains below, sequenced in a study of T cell responses to AZD1222 COVID-19 vaccine. Measured with immunoSEQ multiplex PCR; TCRdb has only the in-frame clones, and not every one. The sample lists around 190,000 clones, around 88% occurring once. The sample was peripheral blood, taken 28 days after the second AZD1222 dose. The receptors originated from an adult who received the AZD1222 COVID-19 vaccine.

The V and J genes are TRBV9 and TRBJ1-2; TRBD1 matches at 8 bases. The CDR3 totals 14 residues. V shed 1 base, J shed 7 bases, and the junction held 6 bases outside the gene matches. Per the germline V gene, CDR1 is SGDLS and CDR2 is YYNGEE. For the CDR3, the DNA is TGTGCCAGCAGCGTAACCCAGGGGGCGCTTGGCTACACCTTC. It encodes CASSVTQGALGYTF.

CDR3 sequence: CASSLAMGGVNTEAFF. The CDR3 DNA reads as TGTGCCAGCAGCTTGGCGATGGGGGGTGTGAACACTGAAGCTTTCTTT. The genes are TRBV5-6 and TRBJ1-1; D is possibly TRBD1 (5 bases). This CDR3 contains 16 residues. Trimming took 0 bases from V and 0 from J, leaving 12 bases between them. Germline V gives CDR1 SGHDT, CDR2 YYEEEE.

The genes are TRBV5-4 and TRBJ2-3, with D maybe TRBD2 (5 bases). Germline CDR1 reads SGHNT; CDR2 reads YYREEE (reference sequence). The CDR3 runs to 14 residues. The ends were cut back, 2 bases at V and 8 bases at J, with 15 bases in the middle. The CDR3 region has the DNA TGTGCCAGCAGCTTAGCCCAGCGGAGAAGTACGCAGTATTTT. It codes for CASSLAQRRSTQYF.

The chain carries TRBV5-6 and TRBJ1-5; D remains unclear. The germline V and J ends were trimmed by 4 bases and 4 bases, with 9 bases remaining between them. The CDR3 loop spans 13 amino acids. CDR1 and CDR2 from the germline V gene are SGHDT and YYEEEE. The CDR3 bases are TGTGCCAGCAGCCCCGGACCGAATCAGCCCCAGCATTTT. Translating it yields CASSPGPNQPQHF.

V and J are TRBV7-2 and TRBJ1-5, with TRBD1 matching 9 bases. Germline V lookup: CDR1 SGHTA, CDR2 FQGNSA. The J segment lost 7 bases and the V segment lost 4 bases, leaving 8 bases of the junction unmatched. This CDR3 is 15 amino acids long. The CDR3 protein is CASSSQGAVRQPQHF. The CDR3, as DNA: TGTGCCAGCAGCTCACAGGGGGCAGTTAGACAGCCCCAGCATTTT.

The chain couples TRBV9 to TRBJ1-1, with D perhaps TRBD1 (6 bases). CDR1 and CDR2 (germline): SGDLS, YYNGEE. CDR3 length: 14 residues. V shed 3 bases and J shed 8 bases, with 17 bases lying between them. The CDR3 DNA sequence: TGTGCCAGCAGCGCCCTCGTCGAGGGGGGGGAAGCTTTCTTT. This gives the protein CASSALVEGGEAFF.

This clone was recorded only once. V and J are TRBV6-7 and TRBJ2-2; the D gene is possibly TRBD1 (6 bases). TRBV6-7 is an ORF; its function is uncertain. This CDR3 is 15 amino acids long. V dropped 4 bases and J dropped 3 bases, with 12 bases sitting between them. Here the CDR3 DNA reads TGTGCCAGCAGTTCATCCAGGGGAGACACCGGGGAGCTGTTTTTT. The encoded protein is CASSSSRGDTGELFF.

This chain connects TRBV5-1 to TRBJ1-2; 8 nucleotides match TRBD1. The CDR3 loop spans 14 amino acids. Trimming took 4 bases from V and 2 from J; bases not matched to a gene: 4. Germline values: CDR1 SGHRS, CDR2 YFSETQ. CDR3 sequence reads: CASSVQGANYGYTF. The DNA of the CDR3 is TGCGCCAGCAGCGTTCAGGGGGCCAACTATGGCTACACCTTC.

The chain recombines TRBV5-5 with TRBJ1-5; tentative D call: TRBD1 (6 bases). The CDR3 totals 15 residues. Between the trimmed V and J ends, which lost 4 bases and 0 bases, there was a span of 11 bases. CDR1 and CDR2 from the germline V gene are SGHKS and YYEKEE (reference sequence). CDR3 region: CASSGAGDSNQPQHF. Here the CDR3 DNA reads TGTGCCAGCAGCGGTGCAGGGGATAGCAATCAGCCCCAGCATTTT.

The V gene is TRBV6-1, the J gene TRBJ1-1; TRBD1 aligns across 7 bases. CDR1 is MNHNS, CDR2 SASEGT, per germline. J lost 1 base, V lost 2 bases, and 1 base had no gene match. The length of the CDR3 is 14 residues. CDR3 sequence reads: CASSENRGNTEAFF. The CDR3 DNA follows: TGTGCCAGCAGTGAAAACAGGGGGAACACTGAAGCTTTCTTT.

J is TRBJ1-1 and V is TRBV5-1; 7 nucleotides line up with TRBD1. Trimming at V came to 0 bases and at J to 5 bases, leaving 7 bases not matched to a gene. The CDR3 runs 15 residues. CDR1 and CDR2 from the germline V gene are SGHRS and YFSETQ. Here the CDR3 DNA reads TGCGCCAGCAGCTTGGAACAGGGGAAGGGGACTGAAGCTTTCTTT. Encoded protein: CASSLEQGKGTEAFF.

The rearrangement joins TRBV2 to TRBJ1-1; the D gene is possibly TRBD1 (6 bases). Trimming pared 4 bases from V and 4 bases from J, leaving 16 bases between. CDR1 SNHLY and CDR2 FYNNEI come from the germline V gene. This CDR3 is built from 15 residues. As DNA, the CDR3 is TGTGCCAGCAGTGGTAGTACAAACAGGGCCACTGAAGCTTTCTTT. It yields the protein CASSGSTNRATEAFF.

The CDR3 bases are TGCGCCAGCAGCCCCCTACAGAGGGGACAAGCTGGAAACACCATATATTTT. Encoded protein: CASSPLQRGQAGNTIYF. The rearrangement links TRBV4-1 to TRBJ1-3; possibly TRBD1 for D (6 bases). Germline-derived CDR1 and CDR2 are MGHRA and YSYEKL. Trimming shortened V by 4 bases and J by 2 bases, and 18 bases separated the two germline ends. This CDR3 is built from 17 residues.

V is TRBV3-1 (or the pseudogene TRBV3-2) and J is TRBJ1-5; the match to TRBD1 covers 9 bases. The CDR3 length is 18 residues. With V trimmed by 3 bases and J by 3 bases, 12 bases remained unmatched. Germline CDR1 and CDR2: LGHDT and YNNKEL (reference sequence). The CDR3 sequence: CASSQGTGKHLNNQPQHF. As DNA, the CDR3 is TGTGCCAGCAGCCAGGGGACAGGGAAGCATTTGAACAATCAGCCCCAGCATTTT.